There are many counts of the clone carrying this T cell receptor beta chain. Trimming removed 5 bases at V and 7 bases at J, with 18 bases between. The CDR3 contains 14 residues. From germline, CDR1 is SGHAT and CDR2 FQNNGV. TCR beta CDR3 regions were amplified from RNA. First-round RT-PCR with HTBI primers amplified the TCR CDR3 region. TCRdb independently ran MiXCR on the multiplex PCR reads; one entry per CDR3 protein. Here the sample spans roughly 500,000 distinct CDR3 sequences, around 45% being singletons. The source of the sample is a study of T cells in Graves' hyperthyroidism and ophthalmopathy.

This TCR was sampled from an adult woman with Graves' disease, either hyperthyroidism or ophthalmopathy (not recorded which). The specimen was peripheral blood or thyroid tissue (not recorded which). V is TRBV11-2 and J is TRBJ2-7; D is perhaps TRBD1 (7 bases). This CDR3 reads CASSPGWRGREQYF. The DNA for the CDR3 is TGTGCCAGCAGCCCCGGTTGGAGGGGGCGTGAGCAGTACTTC.